This TCR beta chain was sequenced for a study of shared clonotypes between healthy human individuals. Study-wide findings and caveats: Represented genetic and exposure-history diversity was restricted by having few donors. It was only blood that was sampled, and tissue repertoires likely differ. The four-donor shared clonotypes exceeded non-shared clonotypes in generation probability, with non-shared ones scoring lower.

This clone was observed once. Its antigen is not identified. The donor population consisted of healthy HIV-negative adults with no recent acute infections or vaccinations. The table came from immunoSEQ multiplex PCR; TCRdb's copy has only in-frame clones and leaves some out. This sample has under 750,000 clones, with roughly 72% found just once. Sequencing used memory CD4+ T cells sorted from blood. As to subset: CD45RA-negative fraction. The sequence came from a woman aged 25 to 39 in good health.

CDR3 residues: CASSLGEIAKNIQYF. As DNA, the CDR3 is TGCGCCAGCAGCTTGGGTGAGATAGCCAAAAACATTCAGTACTTC. The V call is TRBV5-1, the J call TRBJ2-4; D remains unclear. V gave up 0 bases and J gave up 0 bases, with 7 bases separating them. This CDR3 is 15 amino acids long. The germline CDR1 and CDR2 sequences are SGHRS and YFSETQ.